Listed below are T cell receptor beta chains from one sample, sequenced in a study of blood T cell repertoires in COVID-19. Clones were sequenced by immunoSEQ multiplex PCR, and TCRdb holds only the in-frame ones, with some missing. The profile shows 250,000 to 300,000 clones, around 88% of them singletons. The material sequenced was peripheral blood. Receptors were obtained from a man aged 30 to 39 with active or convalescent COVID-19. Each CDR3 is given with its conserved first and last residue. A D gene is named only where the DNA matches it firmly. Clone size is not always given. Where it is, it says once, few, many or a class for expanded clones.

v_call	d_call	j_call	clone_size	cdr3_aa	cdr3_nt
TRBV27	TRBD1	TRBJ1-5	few	CASSGQGQPQHF	TGTGCCAGCAGTGGACAGGGTCAGCCCCAGCATTTT
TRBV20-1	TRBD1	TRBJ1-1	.	CSASETGGTEAFF	TGCAGTGCTAGTGAGACAGGGGGAACTGAAGCTTTCTTT
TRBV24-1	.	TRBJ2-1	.	CATSERQGSHNEQFF	TGTGCCACCAGTGAAAGGCAGGGCTCCCACAATGAGCAGTTCTTC
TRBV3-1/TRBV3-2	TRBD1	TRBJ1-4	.	CAVDRVFEKLFF	TGTGCCGTGGACAGGGTGTTTGAAAAACTGTTTTTT
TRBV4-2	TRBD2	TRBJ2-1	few	CASSQEAGGGYNEQFF	TGTGCCAGCAGCCAAGAAGCGGGGGGCGGATACAATGAGCAGTTCTTC
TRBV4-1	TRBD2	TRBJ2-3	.	CASSQFPAGGPDTQYF	TGCGCCAGCAGCCAATTCCCAGCGGGGGGGCCAGATACGCAGTATTTT
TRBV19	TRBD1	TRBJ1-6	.	CASSGTGYNSPLHF	TGTGCCAGTTCGGGGACAGGCTATAATTCACCCCTCCACTTT
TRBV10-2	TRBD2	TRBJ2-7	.	CASREAGSSYEQYF	TGCGCCAGCAGAGAAGCGGGGAGCTCCTACGAGCAGTACTTC
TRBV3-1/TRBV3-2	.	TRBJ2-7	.	CASSQDLGAVYEQYF	TGTGCCAGCAGCCAAGATCTGGGGGCAGTCTACGAGCAGTACTTC
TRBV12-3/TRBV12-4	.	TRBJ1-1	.	CASKAGRVTEAFF	TGTGCCAGCAAGGCAGGGAGGGTCACTGAAGCTTTCTTT
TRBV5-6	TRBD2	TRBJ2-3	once	CASSRPGDYFTDTQYF	TGTGCCAGCAGCCGGCCGGGGGACTATTTCACAGATACGCAGTATTTT
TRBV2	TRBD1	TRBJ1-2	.	CATGDRVSGGYTF	TGTGCCACCGGGGACAGGGTTTCTGGAGGCTACACCTTC
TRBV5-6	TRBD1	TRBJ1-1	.	CASSLIQGRRTEAFF	TGTGCCAGCAGCCTAATACAGGGGAGGCGGACTGAAGCTTTCTTT
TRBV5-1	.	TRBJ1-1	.	CASSLQEGIPEAFF	TGCGCCAGCAGCTTGCAGGAGGGGATCCCTGAAGCTTTCTTT
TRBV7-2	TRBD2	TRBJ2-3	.	CASSLVSSGGTDTQYF	TGTGCCAGCAGCTTAGTATCTAGCGGGGGAACAGATACGCAGTATTTT
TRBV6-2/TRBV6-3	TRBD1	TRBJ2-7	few	CASSKSGTGIEQYF	TGTGCCAGCAGTAAATCCGGGACAGGTATTGAGCAGTACTTC
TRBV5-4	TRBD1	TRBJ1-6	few	CASRSGTAYNSPLHF	TGTGCCAGCAGGTCGGGGACAGCCTATAATTCACCCCTCCACTTT
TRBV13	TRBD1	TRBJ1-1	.	CASSERTGNLGTEAFF	TGTGCCAGCAGCGAGAGGACAGGGAACCTCGGCACTGAAGCTTTCTTT
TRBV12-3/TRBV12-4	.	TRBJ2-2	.	CASSFLSELFF	TGTGCCAGCAGTTTCCTGTCGGAGCTGTTTTTT
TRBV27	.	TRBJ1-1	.	CASKRQQNTEAFF	TGTGCCAGCAAACGACAGCAGAACACTGAAGCTTTCTTT
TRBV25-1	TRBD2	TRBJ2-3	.	CASSEYETSGDSTDTQYF	TGTGCCAGCAGTGAATATGAGACTAGCGGGGACTCCACAGATACGCAGTATTTT
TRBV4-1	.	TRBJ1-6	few	CASSQDGAGIVNNSPLHF	TGCGCCAGCAGCCAAGATGGGGCAGGGATCGTGAATAATTCACCCCTCCACTTT
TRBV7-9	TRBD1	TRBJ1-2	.	CASSSTGNSNGYTF	TGTGCCAGCAGCTCGACAGGGAATAGTAATGGCTACACCTTC
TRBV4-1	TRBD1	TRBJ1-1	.	CASSQGTGALNEAFF	TGCGCCAGCAGCCAAGGGACAGGGGCGCTAAATGAAGCTTTCTTT
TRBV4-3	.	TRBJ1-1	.	CASSQVLSVNTEAFF	TGCGCCAGCAGCCAAGTTCTGTCTGTGAACACTGAAGCTTTCTTT
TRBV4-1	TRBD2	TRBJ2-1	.	CASSQDSRGGLFYNEQFF	TGCGCCAGCAGCCAAGATTCGCGGGGGGGTTTATTCTACAATGAGCAGTTCTTC
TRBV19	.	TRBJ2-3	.	CASSNPRGLSDTQYF	TGTGCCAGTAGTAACCCGCGGGGGCTCTCAGATACGCAGTATTTT
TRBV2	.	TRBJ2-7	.	CASSEQGGSSYEQYF	TGTGCCAGCAGTGAACAGGGTGGAAGCTCCTACGAGCAGTACTTC
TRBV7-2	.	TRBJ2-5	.	CASSLGGGRGETQYF	TGTGCCAGCAGCTTAGGGGGGGGCAGGGGCGAGACCCAGTACTTC
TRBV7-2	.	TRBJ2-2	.	CASSLVGGANTGELFF	TGTGCCAGCAGCTTGGTCGGCGGGGCGAACACCGGGGAGCTGTTTTTT
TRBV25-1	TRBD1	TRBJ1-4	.	CASSDRGWEKLFF	TGTGCCAGCTCGGACAGGGGTTGGGAAAAACTGTTTTTT
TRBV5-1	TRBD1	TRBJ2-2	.	CATGQGNTGELFF	TGCGCCACCGGACAGGGGAACACCGGGGAGCTGTTTTTT
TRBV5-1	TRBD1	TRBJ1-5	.	CASSLGPDRGYSNQPQHF	TGCGCCAGCAGCTTAGGACCGGACAGGGGCTATAGCAATCAGCCCCAGCATTTT
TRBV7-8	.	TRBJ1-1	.	CASSAPAVMNTEAFF	TGTGCCAGCAGCGCCCCTGCGGTCATGAACACTGAAGCTTTCTTT
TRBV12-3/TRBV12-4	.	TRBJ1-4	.	CASRASEKLFF	TGTGCCAGCAGGGCCTCCGAAAAACTGTTTTTT
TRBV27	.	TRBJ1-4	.	CASSPHRVTNEKLFF	TGTGCCAGCAGTCCCCACAGGGTTACTAATGAAAAACTGTTTTTT
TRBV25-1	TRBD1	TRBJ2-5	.	CATQTGVVETQYF	TGTGCCACACAGACAGGGGTGGTAGAGACCCAGTACTTC
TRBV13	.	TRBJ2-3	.	CASSLGRRGHTDTQYF	TGTGCCAGCAGCTTAGGCCGGCGGGGGCATACAGATACGCAGTATTTT
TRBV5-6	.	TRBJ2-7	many	CASSISGTWQYF	TGTGCCAGCAGCATTTCGGGAACTTGGCAGTACTTC
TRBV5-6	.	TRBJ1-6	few	CASSLVGRSGSPLHF	TGTGCCAGCAGCTTGGTTGGGAGGTCGGGTTCACCCCTCCACTTT
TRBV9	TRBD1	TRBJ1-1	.	CASSVADSPGQGSTEAFF	TGTGCCAGCAGCGTAGCTGATAGCCCCGGACAGGGGAGCACTGAAGCTTTCTTT
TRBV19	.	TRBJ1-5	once	CASSRSVAAYSNQPQHF	TGTGCCAGTAGTAGAAGTGTGGCAGCGTATAGCAATCAGCCCCAGCATTTT
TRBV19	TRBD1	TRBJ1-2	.	CASSPGQGARGYTF	TGTGCCAGTAGTCCGGGACAGGGGGCACGTGGCTACACCTTC
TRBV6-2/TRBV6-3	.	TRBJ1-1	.	CASSYPGVRAEAFF	TGTGCCAGCAGTTACCCAGGGGTAAGGGCTGAAGCTTTCTTT
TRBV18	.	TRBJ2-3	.	CASSPRGPEGTDTQYF	TGTGCCAGCTCACCTAGGGGGCCGGAGGGGACAGATACGCAGTATTTT
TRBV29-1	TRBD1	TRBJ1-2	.	CSVEEGQGDGSYTF	TGCAGCGTTGAAGAGGGACAGGGGGATGGCAGCTACACCTTC
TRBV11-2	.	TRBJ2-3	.	CASSLGAALTDTQYF	TGTGCCAGCAGCTTGGGTGCAGCGCTTACAGATACGCAGTATTTT
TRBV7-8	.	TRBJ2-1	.	CASSSRDSYNEQFF	TGTGCCAGCAGCTCGCGGGACTCGTACAATGAGCAGTTCTTC
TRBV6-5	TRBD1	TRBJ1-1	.	CASTAPQGDTEAFF	TGTGCCAGCACCGCCCCGCAGGGGGACACTGAAGCTTTCTTT
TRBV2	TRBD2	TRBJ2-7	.	CASRSGLAVTYEQYF	TGTGCCAGCAGGTCAGGACTAGCGGTAACCTACGAGCAGTACTTC
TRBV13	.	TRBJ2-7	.	CASSPVRAYEQYF	TGTGCCAGCAGCCCCGTCCGAGCCTACGAGCAGTACTTC
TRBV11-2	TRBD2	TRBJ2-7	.	CASSYTTSGGYEQYF	TGTGCCAGCAGTTACACAACTAGCGGGGGTTACGAGCAGTACTTC
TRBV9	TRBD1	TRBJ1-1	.	CASSTGQVNTEAFF	TGTGCCAGCAGCACCGGACAGGTGAACACTGAAGCTTTCTTT
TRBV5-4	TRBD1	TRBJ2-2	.	CASSPRTGANTGELFF	TGTGCCAGCAGCCCGAGGACAGGAGCGAACACCGGGGAGCTGTTTTTT
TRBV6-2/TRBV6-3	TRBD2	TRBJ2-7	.	CASSYSSSGGYSYEQYF	TGTGCCAGCAGTTACTCGTCTAGCGGGGGTTACTCCTACGAGCAGTACTTC
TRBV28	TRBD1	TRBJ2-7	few	CASRTHGTGLNEQYF	TGTGCCAGCAGGACTCACGGGACAGGGCTTAACGAGCAGTACTTC
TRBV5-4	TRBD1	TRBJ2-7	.	CASSPRQGGNYEQYF	TGTGCCAGCAGCCCCAGACAGGGGGGGAACTACGAGCAGTACTTC
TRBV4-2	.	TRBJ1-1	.	CASSQDADFMNTEAFF	TGTGCCAGCAGCCAAGATGCGGATTTCATGAACACTGAAGCTTTCTTT
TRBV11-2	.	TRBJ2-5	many	CASSFLSGRKETQYF	TGTGCCAGCAGCTTCCTTAGCGGACGTAAAGAGACCCAGTACTTC
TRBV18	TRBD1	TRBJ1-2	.	CASSRTGERYGYTF	TGTGCCAGCTCCCGGACAGGGGAGCGATATGGCTACACCTTC